A selection of T cell receptor beta chains follows, all from one sample in a study of blood T cells in healthy people across ages. One entry per CDR3 protein, called by TCRdb with MiXCR from the 5' RACE reads. The table shows 1.5 million to 2 million distinct CDR3 sequences, with under 30% occurring only once. The sequencing input was blood. Every receptor here comes from a woman aged 25 to 45 in good health. CDR3s include the opening cysteine and the closing phenylalanine or tryptophan. The D gene is left open where the match is weak. Clone size is stated in some rows and not others, as once, few, many or a class when expanded.

>TRBJ1-5|many|.|TRBV27
CAGNNQPQHF
>TRBJ2-2|few|.|TRBV6-2/TRBV6-3
CASSRTIQEPLTGELFF
>TRBJ2-1|.|TRBD1|TRBV19
CASSNPTGPKGNEQFF
>TRBJ1-2|many|.|TRBV9
CASSARREYGYTF
>TRBJ2-7|many|.|TRBV20-1
CSARDLDGRTSYEQYF
>TRBJ2-3|.|TRBD2|TRBV3-1
CASSQAAGGTDTQYF
>TRBJ2-1|many|.|TRBV7-6
CASSLVQDNEQFF
>TRBJ2-1|.|TRBD2|TRBV20-1
CSAEAGTSGGTTYNERFF
>TRBJ2-1|many|TRBD1|TRBV5-1
CASSMTGEEQFF
>TRBJ2-1|.|TRBD2|TRBV20-1
CSASPSGREYNEQFF
>TRBJ2-6|.|.|TRBV2
CASSDIAGANVLTF
>TRBJ2-4|few|.|TRBV28
CASRWGAKNIQYF
>TRBJ1-1|.|.|TRBV7-3
CASSLDDRANTEAFF
>TRBJ2-3|.|.|TRBV5-1
CASSSEAVASRARQYF
>TRBJ2-5|.|.|TRBV7-2
CASSLVGQGTETRYF
>TRBJ1-6|few|TRBD1|TRBV6-1
CASRADRGLNSPLHF
>TRBJ1-5|few|TRBD1|TRBV4-1
CASSQETDRGPSQPQHF